The TCR beta chain described here comes from a study of Tregs in tolerant kidney transplant recipients. Study-level findings and limits: Findings come from small patient numbers and require larger validation. This study did not directly address biological reproducibility.

Recipients received nonmyeloablative bone marrow transplants from related graft donors, with transient mixed chimerism. CD4+CD25+CD127- Tregs, CD4+CD25- non-Tregs, CD4 and CD8 cells were sorted. The CDR3 length is 15 residues. The V and J ends lost 4 bases and 4 bases, in that order; junction bases with no gene match: 7. Germline lookup yields CDR1 LNHDA and CDR2 SQIVND (reference sequence). Sequencing used immunoSEQ multiplex PCR; TCRdb keeps in-frame clones, though not all of them. The sample carries 84,000 or so clones, under 95% recorded once. Notes on this clone: Its antigen is still unknown.

The chain employs TRBV19 and TRBJ1-5, with 7 bases identical to TRBD1. The sequence was obtained from a human patient who received a combined kidney and bone marrow transplant. Some of the T cells may derive from the graft donor. The specimen comprised CD4+ T cells from blood (PBMCs), sampled 12 months after the transplant. The CDR3 reads CASSRGQRVNQPQHF. The CDR3 bases are TGTGCCAGTAGTAGGGGACAGAGGGTAAATCAGCCCCAGCATTTT.